This passage covers 21 T cell receptor beta chains from one sample sequenced in a study of T cells in Graves' hyperthyroidism and ophthalmopathy. Researchers amplified the TCR beta CDR3 regions from RNA transcripts. When the TCR CDR3 underwent first-round RT-PCR, the HTBI primer set was used. One entry per CDR3 protein, called by TCRdb with MiXCR from the multiplex PCR reads. This table holds about 360,000 distinct CDR3 sequences, about 13% found once. Input material: blood. The receptors derive from a woman younger than 30 with Graves' hyperthyroidism.

V gene TRBV5-1 combines with J gene TRBJ2-7; 8 nucleotides line up with TRBD1. Germline values: CDR1 SGHRS, CDR2 YFSETQ. The CDR3 contains 15 residues. Trimming removed 0 bases from V and 4 bases from J; junction bases left unmatched: 6. In DNA form, the CDR3 reads TGCGCCAGCAGCTTGGAACCGGACAGGGTGTACGAGCAGTACTTC. It codes for CASSLEPDRVYEQYF.

This clonotype was counted at least ten times. The chain joins TRBV29-1 to TRBJ2-5; the D is unclear. Germline values: CDR1 SQVTM, CDR2 ANQGSEA. Trimming took off 6 bases at V and 5 bases at J, with 7 bases between the two ends. CDR3 size: 10 residues. CDR3 protein: CSVQGETQYF. The CDR3 DNA is TGCAGCGTCCAAGGGGAGACCCAGTACTTC.

In its sample, this clonotype was seen a few times. This chain uses TRBV5-1 with TRBJ2-7; D may be TRBD1 (6 bases). V was pared by 4 bases and J by 3 bases, with 29 bases between. Germline V CDR1 and CDR2: SGHRS, YFSETQ. This CDR3 is built from 19 residues. CDR3 amino acids: CASSRPSMDSNSGVYEQYF. CDR3 nucleotides: TGCGCCAGCAGCCGACCTAGTATGGACAGCAATAGTGGAGTCTACGAGCAGTACTTC.

The chain joins TRBV18 to TRBJ2-5; D unresolved. V was clipped by 5 bases and J by 5 bases, with 12 bases between them. This CDR3 spans 13 amino acids. Germline values: CDR1 KGHSH, CDR2 LQKENI. CDR3 sequence: CASSVTLRETQYF. CDR3 nucleotides: TGTGCCAGCTCAGTCACTCTAAGGGAGACCCAGTACTTC.

About this clonotype: This may be a read error: a much more frequent sequence differs by one nucleotide. The rearrangement uses TRBV18 and TRBJ2-7; 10 positions agree with TRBD1. This CDR3 comprises 14 residues. V was pared by 11 bases and J by 4 bases, with 11 bases of the junction left unmatched. Looked up from germline, CDR1 is KGHSH and CDR2 is LQKENI. The CDR3 coding sequence is TGTGCCCCCGCGGACAGGGGGGGGCCTTACGAGCAGTACTTC. Translating gives CAPADRGGPYEQYF.

In this sample, this clonotype turned up many times. The CDR3 sequence is CASSPTSAQGRETQYF. Here the CDR3 DNA reads TGTGCCAGCTCACCGACTTCGGCACAGGGAAGGGAGACCCAGTACTTC. The chain couples TRBV18 to TRBJ2-5; maybe TRBD1 (6 bases). Trimming stripped 3 bases from V and 5 bases from J, with 19 bases between. CDR3 length: 16 amino acids. CDR1 is KGHSH, CDR2 LQKENI, per germline.

This clonotype was picked up many times. The V gene is TRBV27, the J gene TRBJ1-1, with a tentative D call TRBD1 (6 bases). CDR3 length equals 14 residues. Per the germline V gene, CDR1 is MNHEY and CDR2 is SMNVEV (reference sequence). Trimming shortened V by 8 bases and J by 0 bases, and 13 bases separated the two germline ends. The CDR3 here is CASQTGPMNTEAFF. CDR3 nucleotide sequence: TGTGCCAGCCAGACAGGACCTATGAACACTGAAGCTTTCTTT.

This clonotype was observed many times. The chain joins TRBV10-3 to TRBJ2-3; D ambiguous. The CDR3 contains 14 residues. The germline V gene encodes CDR1 ENHRY and CDR2 SYGVKD. The germline V and J ends were trimmed by 0 bases and 5 bases, with 9 bases remaining between them. As DNA, the CDR3 is TGTGCCATCAGTGAGTCATTTCCCGGAGATACGCAGTATTTT. Amino acid sequence: CAISESFPGDTQYF.

This clonotype was counted ten times or more. V usage is TRBV5-1 and J usage is TRBJ2-7; D possibly matches TRBD1 or TRBD2 (5 bases each). Germline CDR1 reads SGHRS; CDR2 reads YFSETQ. V lost 0 bases, J lost 3 bases, and 13 bases lay in between. The CDR3 consists of 15 residues. CDR3 residues: CASSLGMRGGYEQYF. The DNA of the CDR3 is TGCGCCAGCAGCTTGGGGATGAGGGGCGGCTACGAGCAGTACTTC.

The chain carries TRBV4-1 and TRBJ1-2; D may be TRBD1 (6 bases). The CDR3 has 16 residues. Trimming left V 0 bases short and J 3 bases short, with 14 bases between. CDR1 is MGHRA and CDR2 is YSYEKL in the germline V gene. CDR3 DNA: TGCGCCAGCAGCCAAGACCTGGGGGCGATCGACTATGGCTACACCTTC. It translates to CASSQDLGAIDYGYTF.

This clonotype was seen ten or more times. The chain combines TRBV28 with TRBJ1-2; maybe TRBD1 (5 bases). The length of the CDR3 is 16 residues. The V and J ends lost 5 bases and 10 bases respectively, with 26 bases between them. Germline V gives CDR1 MDHEN, CDR2 SYDVKM. This CDR3 is CASSPPYRTGGTDYTF. Written as DNA, the CDR3 is TGTGCCAGCAGTCCCCCCTACCGGACTGGGGGGACCGACTACACCTTC.

This clonotype was detected ten times or more. The chain is built from TRBV2 and TRBJ1-2; the D is unclear. Germline V gene sequence: CDR1 SNHLY, CDR2 FYNNEI. The CDR3 has 12 residues. Trimming cost V 7 bases and J 7 bases, with 13 bases left between them. This chain's CDR3 is CASKYGLVGYTF. In DNA form, the CDR3 reads TGTGCCAGCAAGTACGGGTTGGTTGGCTACACCTTC.

The J gene is TRBJ2-7, the V gene TRBV10-3, with D tentatively TRBD1 or TRBD2 (6 bases each). Trimming shortened V by 8 bases and J by 0 bases, and 11 bases separated the two germline ends. Germline V lookup: CDR1 ENHRY, CDR2 SYGVKD. The CDR3 extends over 13 amino acids. As DNA, the CDR3 is TGTGCCATCCTCGGGGGCAGCTCCTACGAGCAGTACTTC. Protein product: CAILGGSSYEQYF.

By frequency in the sample, this clonotype is large. Written as DNA, the CDR3 is TGCGCCAGCAGCTTTGGACAGGCAAACACCGGGGAGCTGTTTTTT. Protein product: CASSFGQANTGELFF. V is TRBV5-1 and J is TRBJ2-2; TRBD1 matches 7 bases. The germline V gene encodes CDR1 SGHRS and CDR2 YFSETQ. After removal of 2 bases from V and 2 bases from J, the junction contained 3 bases not matched to a gene. This CDR3 comprises 15 residues.

This clonotype was detected only a few times. V gene TRBV5-6 combines with J gene TRBJ1-5, with D tentatively TRBD1 (6 bases). Trimming left V 3 bases short and J 9 bases short, with 13 bases between. Germline V lookup: CDR1 SGHDT, CDR2 YYEEEE. The CDR3 sequence is 13 residues long. The CDR3 coding sequence is TGTGCCAGCAGCTGGGGGGCCTCGGGGCCCCAGCATTTT. Protein: CASSWGASGPQHF.

The genes are TRBV19 and TRBJ1-1, with a weak D call TRBD1 (6 bases). V was cut by 5 bases and J by 6 bases, with 16 bases left in between. CDR1 and CDR2 from the germline V gene are LNHDA and SQIVND (reference sequence). The CDR3 spans 14 residues. DNA for the CDR3: TGTGCCAGTAGTCAAGGGGGAGACACACCTGAAGCTTTCTTT. Protein: CASSQGGDTPEAFF. Full variable domain (remainder filled in from reference TRBV19 and TRBJ1-1): DGGITQSPKYLFRKEGQNVTLSCEQNLNHDAMYWYRQDPGQGLRLIYYSQIVNDFQKGDIAEGYSVSREKKESFPLTVTSAQKNPTAFYLCASSQGGDTPEAFFGQGTRLTVV.

This clonotype occurred many times. The chain is built from TRBV28 and TRBJ2-1; D is possibly TRBD1 or TRBD2 (5 bases each). Germline assignment: CDR1 MDHEN and CDR2 SYDVKM. The CDR3 length is 14 residues. V gave up 8 bases and J gave up 6 bases, with 17 bases separating them. The CDR3 sequence is CASRSYGAPNEQFF. DNA of the CDR3: TGTGCCAGCCGTTCCTACGGGGCCCCCAATGAGCAGTTCTTC.

The chain's CDR3 is CASRQGRGRTDTQYF. CDR3 DNA: TGTGCCAGCCGCCAGGGGAGAGGGAGAACAGATACGCAGTATTTT. This chain joins TRBV7-9 and TRBJ2-3; perhaps TRBD1 as D (6 bases). The CDR3 spans 15 residues. V shed 8 bases and J shed 3 bases, with 18 bases lying between them. The germline V gene has CDR1 SEHNR and CDR2 FQNEAQ (reference sequence).

This clonotype appeared many times. The chain joins TRBV5-1 to TRBJ2-3; D may be TRBD1 (5 bases). The V and J ends lost 2 bases and 6 bases respectively, with 13 bases between them. The CDR3 has 14 residues. Looked up from germline, CDR1 is SGHRS and CDR2 is YFSETQ. CDR3 bases: TGCGCCAGCAGCTTAGCGACCTCAGGGGATACGCAGTATTTT. It is translated as CASSLATSGDTQYF.

This clonotype was counted many times. The chain joins TRBV7-8 to TRBJ2-1, with D maybe TRBD2 (6 bases). Trimming left V 3 bases short and J 9 bases short, with 15 bases between. This CDR3 spans 14 amino acids. Germline V CDR1 and CDR2: SGHVS, FQNEAQ. CDR3 DNA sequence: TGTGCCAGCAGCTTCACTAGCTCGACCGGTGAGCAGTTCTTC. This gives the protein CASSFTSSTGEQFF.

In regard to this clonotype: A clone one base away is much larger, so this may be a read error. The V gene is TRBV11-2, the J gene TRBJ1-1; 8 bases match TRBD1. From germline, CDR1 is SGHAT and CDR2 FQNNGV. CDR3 length equals 15 residues. The CDR3 protein is CASGRQGTLNIEAFF. CDR3 DNA: TGTGCCAGCGGCAGACAGGGGACGCTGAACATTGAAGCTTTCTTT.